The present TCR beta chain was sequenced within a study of cytomegalovirus exposure and HLA in healthy donors. Study in general: Around 85 million unique TCRs from HLA-typed donors were held in an early data release. Study outcomes and limitations: Among donors in an Asian-associated ancestry cluster, a later analysis reportedly found fewer N-insertions than the roughly 700-donor mean. Later, an analysis found that common viral pathogens appeared to be linked with several of the most significant clusters.

The primer mix had 60 Vbeta and 13 Jbeta primers. Profiling relied on immunoSEQ multiplex PCR, and the TCRdb table lists in-frame clones only, not all of them. Here the sample spans more than 150,000 clones, about four fifths being singletons. This clone was recorded a few times. What it binds is unknown. Germline CDR1 and CDR2: LNHDA and SQIVND (reference sequence). The CDR3 sequence is 17 residues long. V shed 9 bases and J 4 bases; nucleotides not matched to a gene: 13. The donors, nominally healthy at sampling, likely had unrecorded immune exposures. The sample comprised PBMCs. The chain is built from TRBV19 and TRBJ2-3; 13 bases fit TRBD2. The receptor was isolated from a man aged 40-49 years in good health and CMV-seronegative. This CDR3 is CASRTTSGGIGADTQYF. For the CDR3, the DNA is TGTGCCAGCAGGACGACTAGCGGGGGGATTGGCGCAGATACGCAGTATTTT.